This T cell receptor beta chain was captured in a study of vaccination effects on CD4 cells after COVID-19. General study points: There was only 1 of 255 vaccine-induced clones in healthy vaccinees that cross-reacted with common cold coronaviruses. Late post-vaccination samples showed marked contraction of infection- and vaccine-induced clones.

ViraFEST assay sequencing came after antigen-specific CD4+ T cells were expanded with viral peptide pools. Investigators separated out CD4+ T cells once more than nine days of culture had passed. Prior SARS-CoV-2 infection was absent in the vaccine recipients, as shown by negative nucleocapsid antibodies. For this clone: The antigen is not known.

V was clipped by 4 bases and J by 6 bases, with 12 bases between them. The CDR3 loop spans 13 amino acids. CDR1 and CDR2 from the germline V gene are SGHDT and YYEEEE. Sequenced by immunoSEQ multiplex PCR; TCRdb stores in-frame clones only, minus some. The profile shows roughly 25,000 clones, 73% of them singletons. The material was CD4+ T cells from PBMCs cultured with SARS-CoV-2 spike peptides, obtained before COVID-19 vaccination. This receptor was taken from a human donor who received a COVID-19 vaccine. The chain uses TRBV5-6 and TRBJ2-3; D may match TRBD1 or TRBD2 (5 bases each). The CDR3 DNA reads TGTGCCAGCAGCGTGTGGGACCCTGATACGCAGTATTTT. Translation gives CASSVWDPDTQYF. The variable domain in full, with the rest retrieved from reference TRBV5-6 and TRBJ2-3, is DAGVTQSPTHLIKTRGQQVTLRCSPKSGHDTVSWYQQALGQGPQFIFQYYEEEERQRGNFPDRFSGHQFPNYSSELNVNALLLGDSALYLCASSVWDPDTQYFGPGTRLTVL.